The text below deals with one T cell receptor (beta chain). The data were obtained in a study of blood T cell repertoires in COVID-19. Study summary: COVID-19 samples from acute and convalescent phases originated in the United States, Italy and Spain. T cells, B-cell-depleted T cells, or PBMCs provided the cDNA or gDNA that served as material.

The CDR3 spans 14 residues. Trimming removed 5 bases from V and 8 bases from J; junction bases left unmatched: 11. Germline V lookup: CDR1 MDHEN, CDR2 SYDVKM. TCRdb's copy holds only in-frame clones and misses some; the assay was immunoSEQ multiplex PCR. This table holds about 120,000 clones, approximately 90% found once. The TCR sequence derives from a human donor with acute or convalescent COVID-19. The donor label of this sample is uncertain. The rearrangement uses TRBV28 and TRBJ1-2; 7 bases fit TRBD1. Material for sequencing was peripheral blood. The CDR3 sequence is CASSPGTAVGGYTF. The CDR3 DNA follows: TGTGCCAGCAGTCCCGGGACAGCCGTGGGAGGCTACACCTTC.